Listed below are T cell receptor beta chains from one sample, sequenced in a study of patients and donors after allogeneic stem cell transplantation. Using its own MiXCR run on the RT-PCR reads, TCRdb lists one record per CDR3 protein. The sample comprises 190,000 or so distinct CDR3 sequences, less than 45% of which are singletons, and about 30% rests with the top ten. The specimen was blood, either unsorted or a sorted T cell fraction (not recorded which). These receptors were collected from a human donor who was either an allogeneic HSCT recipient or a stem cell or donor lymphocyte infusion donor (not recorded which). It is not recorded whose cells these are; they may come from a transplant donor. CDR3s include the opening cysteine and the closing phenylalanine or tryptophan.

>TRBJ1-2|TRBV6-2/TRBV6-3
CASSFTTGSYGYTF
>TRBJ2-2|TRBV29-1
CSARVGGELFF
>TRBJ1-2|TRBV20-1
CSALYETGSYGYTF
>TRBJ2-5|TRBV18
CASSPSYYSQETQYF
>TRBJ1-1|TRBV12-3/TRBV12-4
CASSLPRTGGGPEAFF
>TRBJ1-1|TRBV29-1
CSVPSRSTEAFF
>TRBJ1-1|TRBV4-2
CASSQGQGASEAFF
>TRBJ1-5|TRBV9
CASSVAGDPHQPQHF
>TRBJ1-5|TRBV19
CASRGPQNQPQHF
>TRBJ2-1|TRBV29-1
CSVDGHSSYNEQFF
>TRBJ1-2|TRBV5-1
CASSQDRDIPGYTF
>TRBJ2-1|TRBV12-3/TRBV12-4
CASSSLADLENEQFF
>TRBJ1-5|TRBV28
CASRFIGESTQHF
>TRBJ2-1|TRBV7-9
CAARDSHNEQFF
>TRBJ2-1|TRBV20-1
CSFTGLSSYNEQFF
>TRBJ2-7|TRBV2
CASSAPGQGAFSYEQYF
>TRBJ1-2|TRBV6-1
CASSEGGDPYGYTF
>TRBJ2-1|TRBV5-1
CASSTIHSGSEEEFF
>TRBJ2-2|TRBV28
CASSLAGEGTGELFF
>TRBJ2-7|TRBV29-1
CSVGPGDIGEQYF
>TRBJ1-1|TRBV28
CASSLRLDSSGNTEAFF
>TRBJ1-2|TRBV5-1
CASSLAGDPGDGYTF
>TRBJ2-1|TRBV12-3/TRBV12-4
CASTPVVGYNEQFF
>TRBJ2-7|TRBV28
CASSLAGGGDEQYF
>TRBJ2-1|TRBV20-1
CSARDLRDSYNEQFF
>TRBJ1-1|TRBV15
CATSRRQTNEAFF